The 15 T cell receptor beta chains presented below share a single source sample, sequenced in a study of blood T cell repertoires in COVID-19. Method: immunoSEQ multiplex PCR; TCRdb's copy keeps in-frame clones and lacks some. This table has fewer than 300,000 clones, about 89% appearing once. The sequenced sample was PBMCs or T cells enriched from blood (not recorded which). The receptors here all came from a man in his forties who had recovered from COVID-19.

The chain couples TRBV7-9 to TRBJ2-3; D unresolved. Germline V lookup: CDR1 SEHNR, CDR2 FQNEAQ (reference sequence). V dropped 6 bases and J dropped 4 bases, with 14 bases sitting between them. The CDR3 runs 14 residues. The CDR3: CASSLSSGADTQYF. Written as DNA, the CDR3 is TGTGCCAGCAGTCTTAGCAGTGGTGCAGATACGCAGTATTTT.

The chain has TRBV24-1 and TRBJ2-1; TRBD1 matches 7 bases. J gave up 0 bases and V 1 base, and 5 bases lay outside the gene matches. Germline V gives CDR1 KGHDR, CDR2 SFDVKD. This CDR3 comprises 17 residues. CDR3 region: CATSDFAGDSSYNEQFF. In DNA, the CDR3 is TGTGCCACCAGTGATTTTGCCGGGGACAGCTCCTACAATGAGCAGTTCTTC.

The rearrangement links TRBV2 to TRBJ2-1, with a possible D match to TRBD2 (6 bases). Trimming took 0 bases from V and 7 from J, leaving 13 bases between them. Germline CDR1 reads SNHLY; CDR2 reads FYNNEI. The CDR3 sequence is 15 residues long. The CDR3 coding sequence is TGTGCCAGCAGTGAAGCTTCCCGCGGGACTAATGAGCAGTTCTTC. Protein sequence: CASSEASRGTNEQFF.

The gene calls are TRBV7-9 and TRBJ2-7, with 8 bases identical to TRBD2. CDR1 and CDR2 (germline): SEHNR, FQNEAQ (reference sequence). The CDR3 contains 16 residues. V gave up 4 bases and J gave up 1 base; unmatched junction bases: 9. The CDR3 sequence: CASSSGGVAGSYEQYF. The CDR3 DNA is TGTGCCAGCAGCTCGGGCGGGGTAGCGGGGTCCTACGAGCAGTACTTC. The whole variable domain, filled in from reference TRBV7-9 and TRBJ2-7, reads DTGVSQNPRHKITKRGQNVTFRCDPISEHNRLYWYRQTLGQGPEFLTYFQNEAQLEKSRLLSDRFSAERPKGSFSTLEIQRTEQGDSAMYLCASSSGGVAGSYEQYFGPGTRLTVT.

V usage is TRBV5-1 and J usage is TRBJ2-1; 9 bases are a match to TRBD1. The V gene's germline CDR1 is SGHRS and CDR2 YFSETQ. CDR3 length: 17 residues. V lost 0 bases, J lost 9 bases, and 13 bases stayed unmatched. CDR3 in amino acids: CASSLETGGEGNSEQFF. DNA of the CDR3: TGCGCCAGCAGCTTGGAAACAGGGGGCGAGGGTAATAGTGAGCAGTTCTTC. The complete variable domain, with remaining parts taken from reference TRBV5-1 and TRBJ2-1, reads KAGVTQTPRYLIKTRGQQVTLSCSPISGHRSVSWYQQTPGQGLQFLFEYFSETQRNKGNFPGRFSGRQFSNSRSEMNVSTLELGDSALYLCASSLETGGEGNSEQFFGPGTRLTVL.

The chain joins TRBV7-2 to TRBJ2-7; TRBD2 agrees at 9 bases. The V gene's germline CDR1 is SGHTA and CDR2 FQGNSA. V trimming: 1 base; J trimming: 6 bases; junction bases outside the gene matches: 16. The CDR3 has 18 amino acids. The CDR3 DNA sequence: TGTGCCAGCAGCTTAGACGGGGGCTCAGCGGGAGGAGGGGGCGAGCAGTACTTC. Protein sequence: CASSLDGGSAGGGGEQYF.

This rearrangement joins TRBV5-1 to TRBJ2-2, with TRBD2 matching 10 bases. Germline trimming cut 3 bases from V and 8 bases from J; bases unmatched to any gene: 7. The CDR3 extends over 15 amino acids. Germline V gives CDR1 SGHRS, CDR2 YFSETQ. The CDR3 region has the DNA TGCGCCAGCAGCTCCCAACTAGCGGGATCTGGGGAGCTGTTTTTT. Its translation: CASSSQLAGSGELFF.

V and J are TRBV7-2 and TRBJ2-1, with TRBD2 matching over 13 bases. This CDR3 region has 15 residues. V dropped 5 bases and J dropped 15; count of bases not matched to a gene: 13. The V gene's germline CDR1 is SGHTA and CDR2 FQGNSA. The CDR3 nucleotides are TGTGCCAGCAGCCCATCTTGGACTAGCGGGAGTAGTCCGTTCTTC. Encoded protein: CASSPSWTSGSSPFF.

V usage is TRBV19 and J usage is TRBJ2-7; 7 bases are a match to TRBD1. Germline CDR1 and CDR2: LNHDA and SQIVND (reference sequence). The V segment lost 1 base and the J segment 1 base; nucleotides outside the gene matches: 7. The length of the CDR3 is 16 residues. The CDR3 spells CASSIVLGTVSYEQYF. The CDR3 DNA reads TGTGCCAGTAGTATAGTCCTGGGGACAGTTTCCTACGAGCAGTACTTC.

The chain is built from TRBV10-3 and TRBJ1-3; D is ambiguous. Looked up from germline, CDR1 is ENHRY and CDR2 is SYGVKD. The germline V and J ends were trimmed by 10 bases and 0 bases, with 19 bases remaining between them. CDR3 length equals 16 residues. CDR3 protein: CATHNAGSFSGNTIYF. CDR3 nucleotides: TGTGCCACCCACAACGCGGGGTCATTCTCTGGAAACACCATATATTTT.

This clone was recorded once. CDR3 region: CSGLTGSGNTIYF. DNA of the CDR3: TGCAGCGGATTGACAGGGTCTGGAAACACCATATATTTT. The V gene is TRBV29-1, the J gene TRBJ1-3; TRBD1 matches 7 bases. The germline V gene encodes CDR1 SQVTM and CDR2 ANQGSEA. Trimming took 7 bases from V and 1 from J; bases not matched to a gene: 4. The CDR3 is 13 residues long. Full variable domain (remainder filled in from reference TRBV29-1 and TRBJ1-3): SAVISQKPSRDICQRGTSLTIQCQVDSQVTMMFWYRQQPGQSLTLIATANQGSEATYESGFVIDKFPISRPNLTFSTLTVSNMSPEDSSIYLCSGLTGSGNTIYFGEGSWLTVV.

V usage is TRBV6-2 or TRBV6-3 and J usage is TRBJ2-7, with D tentatively TRBD2 (5 bases). V lost 1 base and J lost 0, with 10 bases in between. Germline V lookup: CDR1 MNHEY, CDR2 SVGEGT. This CDR3 is 15 amino acids long. The CDR3 loop reads CASSYLAPNSYEQYF. The CDR3 bases are TGTGCCAGCAGTTACTTAGCGCCGAACTCCTACGAGCAGTACTTC.

The chain uses TRBV4-3 and TRBJ2-3, with TRBD1 matching 7 bases. The ends lost 4 bases at V and 0 bases at J; junction bases unmatched: 7. Germline CDR1 and CDR2: LGHNA and YSLEER. The CDR3 contains 16 residues. The CDR3 spells CASSRQGPTSTDTQYF. CDR3 nucleotide sequence: TGCGCCAGCAGCCGACAGGGCCCTACTAGCACAGATACGCAGTATTTT.

The V gene is TRBV11-2, the J gene TRBJ2-5; a weak D match, TRBD1 (7 bases). The germline V gene has CDR1 SGHAT and CDR2 FQNNGV. The germline V and J ends were trimmed by 0 bases and 3 bases, with 14 bases remaining between them. CDR3 length: 16 amino acids. The CDR3 DNA follows: TGTGCCAGCAGCTTAGAAAGGGTCAGGGGGGAAGAGACCCAGTACTTC. Protein: CASSLERVRGEETQYF.

The chain joins TRBV10-3 to TRBJ1-6, with 7 bases aligning to TRBD1. CDR3 length: 17 residues. V was clipped by 0 bases and J by 7 bases; unmatched bases: 9. Germline lookup yields CDR1 ENHRY and CDR2 SYGVKD. Here the CDR3 DNA reads TGTGCCATCAGTGAGTCGACGCCCGGGACAGCAAATTCACCCCTCCACTTT. This codes for CAISESTPGTANSPLHF.